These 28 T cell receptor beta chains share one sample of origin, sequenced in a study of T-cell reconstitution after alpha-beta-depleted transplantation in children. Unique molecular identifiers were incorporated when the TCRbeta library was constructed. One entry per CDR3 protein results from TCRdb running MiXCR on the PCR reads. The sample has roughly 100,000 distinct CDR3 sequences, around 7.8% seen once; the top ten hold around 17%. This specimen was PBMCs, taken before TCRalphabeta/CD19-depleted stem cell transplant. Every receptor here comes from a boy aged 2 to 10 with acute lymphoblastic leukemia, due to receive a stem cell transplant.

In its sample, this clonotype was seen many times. CDR3 in amino acids: CASSTGLAGTQYF. The CDR3 bases are TGTGCCAGCAGTACGGGACTAGCGGGGACTCAGTACTTC. The V and J genes are TRBV2 and TRBJ2-4; 13 nucleotides line up with TRBD2. CDR1 SNHLY and CDR2 FYNNEI come from the germline V gene. CDR3 length: 13 residues. Unmatched junction bases numbered 4, after V lost 5 bases and J lost 12 bases.

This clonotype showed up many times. This CDR3 is CASSLDSVAGYGYTF. The CDR3 DNA reads as TGTGCCAGCAGCTTGGATTCGGTGGCGGGCTATGGCTACACCTTC. The chain combines TRBV5-4 with TRBJ1-2; D remains unclear. The V end was cut by 0 bases, the J end by 4 bases, with 13 bases between. This CDR3 spans 15 amino acids. CDR1 is SGHNT and CDR2 is YYREEE in the germline V gene (reference sequence).

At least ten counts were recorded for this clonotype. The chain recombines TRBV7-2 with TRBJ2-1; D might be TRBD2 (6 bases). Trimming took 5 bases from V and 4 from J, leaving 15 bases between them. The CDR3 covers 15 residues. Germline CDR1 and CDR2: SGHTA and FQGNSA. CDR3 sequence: CASSHVVGGYNEQFF. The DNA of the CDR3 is TGTGCCAGCAGCCACGTCGTGGGGGGTTACAATGAGCAGTTCTTC.

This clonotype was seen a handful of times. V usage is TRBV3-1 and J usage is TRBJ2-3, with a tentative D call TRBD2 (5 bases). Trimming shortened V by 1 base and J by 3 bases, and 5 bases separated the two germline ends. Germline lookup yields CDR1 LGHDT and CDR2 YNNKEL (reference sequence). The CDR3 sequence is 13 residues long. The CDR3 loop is CASSQGGTDTQYF. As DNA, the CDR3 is TGTGCCAGCAGCCAAGGAGGGACAGATACGCAGTATTTT.

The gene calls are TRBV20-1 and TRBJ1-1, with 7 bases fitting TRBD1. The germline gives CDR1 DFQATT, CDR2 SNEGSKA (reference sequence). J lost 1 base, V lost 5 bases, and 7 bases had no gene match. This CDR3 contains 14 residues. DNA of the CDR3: TGCAGTGCTTATGTGACAGGGAGGAACACTGAAGCTTTCTTT. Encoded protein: CSAYVTGRNTEAFF.

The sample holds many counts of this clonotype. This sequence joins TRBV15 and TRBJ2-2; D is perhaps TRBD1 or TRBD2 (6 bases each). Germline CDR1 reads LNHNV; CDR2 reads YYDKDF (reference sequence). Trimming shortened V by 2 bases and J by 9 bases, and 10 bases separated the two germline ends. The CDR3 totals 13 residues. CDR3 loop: CATSRRGRWELFF. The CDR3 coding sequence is TGTGCCACCAGCAGACGGGGGCGATGGGAGCTGTTTTTT.

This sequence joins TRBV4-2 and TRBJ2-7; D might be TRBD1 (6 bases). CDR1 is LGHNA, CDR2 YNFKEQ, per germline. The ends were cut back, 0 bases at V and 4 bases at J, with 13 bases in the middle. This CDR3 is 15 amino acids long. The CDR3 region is CASSQEVQGPYEQYF. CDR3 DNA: TGTGCCAGCAGCCAAGAGGTCCAGGGGCCGTACGAGCAGTACTTC.

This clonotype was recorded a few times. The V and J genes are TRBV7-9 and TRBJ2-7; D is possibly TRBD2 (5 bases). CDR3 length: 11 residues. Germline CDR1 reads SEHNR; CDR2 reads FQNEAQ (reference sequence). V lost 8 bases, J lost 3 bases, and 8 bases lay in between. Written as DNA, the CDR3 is TGTGCCAGCGAGGGCCTCTACGAGCAGTACTTC. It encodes CASEGLYEQYF.

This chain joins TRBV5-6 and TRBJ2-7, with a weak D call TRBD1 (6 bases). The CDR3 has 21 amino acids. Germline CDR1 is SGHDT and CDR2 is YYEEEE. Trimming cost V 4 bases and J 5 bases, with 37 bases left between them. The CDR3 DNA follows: TGTGCCAGCAGCCCTGGTAGTTTAGCACAGGGTAGTTCTATTTTTGGGGACGAGCAGTACTTC. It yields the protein CASSPGSLAQGSSIFGDEQYF.

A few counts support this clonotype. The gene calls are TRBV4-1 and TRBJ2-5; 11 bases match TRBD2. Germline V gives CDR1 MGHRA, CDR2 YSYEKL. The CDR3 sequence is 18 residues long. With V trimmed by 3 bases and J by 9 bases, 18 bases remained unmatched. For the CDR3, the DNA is TGCGCCAGCAGCCATTACTGGACTAGCGGGTATCCAAGAGTGTCCCAGTACTTC. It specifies CASSHYWTSGYPRVSQYF.

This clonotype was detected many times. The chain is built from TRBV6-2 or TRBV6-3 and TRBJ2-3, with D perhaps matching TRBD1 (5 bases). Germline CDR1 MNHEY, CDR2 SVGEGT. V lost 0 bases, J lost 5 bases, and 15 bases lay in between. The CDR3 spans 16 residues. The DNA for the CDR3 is TGTGCCAGCAGTTACTCTCTGGGTCGCAGGGAAGATACGCAGTATTTT. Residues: CASSYSLGRREDTQYF.

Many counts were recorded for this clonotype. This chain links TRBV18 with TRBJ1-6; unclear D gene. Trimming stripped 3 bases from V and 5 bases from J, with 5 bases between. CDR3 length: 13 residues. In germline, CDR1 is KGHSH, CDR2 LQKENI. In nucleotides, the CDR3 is TGTGCCAGCTCACCGGGCCATAATTCACCCCTCCACTTT. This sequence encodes CASSPGHNSPLHF.

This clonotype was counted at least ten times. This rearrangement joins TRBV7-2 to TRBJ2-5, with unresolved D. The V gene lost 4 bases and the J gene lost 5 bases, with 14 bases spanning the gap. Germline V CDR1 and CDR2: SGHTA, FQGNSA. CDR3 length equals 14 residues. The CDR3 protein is CASSSWSSGETQYF. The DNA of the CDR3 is TGTGCCAGCAGCTCGTGGAGTAGTGGGGAGACCCAGTACTTC.

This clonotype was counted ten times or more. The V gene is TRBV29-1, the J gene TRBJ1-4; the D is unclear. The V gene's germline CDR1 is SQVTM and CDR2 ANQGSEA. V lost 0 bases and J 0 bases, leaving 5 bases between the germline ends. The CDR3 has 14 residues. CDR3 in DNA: TGCAGCGTTGAAGATAGGACAACTAATGAAAAACTGTTTTTT. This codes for CSVEDRTTNEKLFF.

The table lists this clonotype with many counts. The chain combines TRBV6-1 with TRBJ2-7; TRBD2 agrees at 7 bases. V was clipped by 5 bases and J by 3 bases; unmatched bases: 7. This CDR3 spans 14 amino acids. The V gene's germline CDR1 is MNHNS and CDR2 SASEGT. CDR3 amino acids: CASSPRDYLYEQYF. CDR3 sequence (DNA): TGTGCCAGCAGTCCCCGGGACTACCTCTACGAGCAGTACTTC.

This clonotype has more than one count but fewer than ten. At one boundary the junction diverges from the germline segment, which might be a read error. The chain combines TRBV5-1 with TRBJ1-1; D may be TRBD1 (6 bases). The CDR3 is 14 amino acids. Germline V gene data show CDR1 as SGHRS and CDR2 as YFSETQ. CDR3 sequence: CAISWGGHRAEAFF. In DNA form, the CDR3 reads TGCGCCATCAGCTGGGGTGGGCACAGGGCTGAAGCTTTCTTT.

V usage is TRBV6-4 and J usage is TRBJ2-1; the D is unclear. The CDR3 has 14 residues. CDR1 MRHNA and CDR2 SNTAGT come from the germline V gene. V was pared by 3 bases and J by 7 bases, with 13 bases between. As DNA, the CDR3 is TGTGCCAGCAGTGATGACCAGGAGTTTAATGAGCAGTTCTTC. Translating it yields CASSDDQEFNEQFF.

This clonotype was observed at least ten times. CDR3 protein: CASSLVRAQPQHF. Written as DNA, the CDR3 is TGTGCCAGCAGTTTAGTCAGGGCACAGCCCCAGCATTTT. The V gene is TRBV12-3 or TRBV12-4, the J gene TRBJ1-5; tentative D call: TRBD1 (5 bases). Trimming took off 1 base at V and 7 bases at J, with 8 bases between the two ends. The CDR3 runs to 13 residues.

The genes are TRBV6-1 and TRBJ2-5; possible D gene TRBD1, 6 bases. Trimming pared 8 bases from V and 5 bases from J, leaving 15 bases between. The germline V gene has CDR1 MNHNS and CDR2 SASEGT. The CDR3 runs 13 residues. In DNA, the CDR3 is TGTGCCAGCGGGGTGACAGGTCGGGAGACCCAGTACTTC. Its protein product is CASGVTGRETQYF.

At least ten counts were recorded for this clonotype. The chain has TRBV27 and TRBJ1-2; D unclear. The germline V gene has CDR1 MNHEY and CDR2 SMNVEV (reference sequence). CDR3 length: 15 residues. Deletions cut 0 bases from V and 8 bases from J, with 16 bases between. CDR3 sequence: CASSLSLTQAGGYTF. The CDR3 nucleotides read TGTGCCAGCAGTTTATCTTTGACTCAAGCGGGAGGCTACACCTTC.

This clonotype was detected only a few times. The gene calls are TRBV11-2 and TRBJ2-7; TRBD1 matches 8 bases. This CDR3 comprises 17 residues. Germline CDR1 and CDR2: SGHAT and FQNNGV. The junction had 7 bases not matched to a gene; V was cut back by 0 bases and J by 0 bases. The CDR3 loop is CASSLDPRDRGSYEQYF. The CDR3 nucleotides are TGTGCCAGCAGCTTAGATCCAAGAGACAGGGGCTCCTACGAGCAGTACTTC.

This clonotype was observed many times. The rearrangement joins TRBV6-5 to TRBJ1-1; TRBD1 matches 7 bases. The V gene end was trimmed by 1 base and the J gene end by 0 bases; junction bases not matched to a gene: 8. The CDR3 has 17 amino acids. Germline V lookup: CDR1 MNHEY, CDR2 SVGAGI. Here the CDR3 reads CASSYFPGQEMNTEAFF. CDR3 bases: TGTGCCAGCAGTTACTTCCCCGGACAGGAGATGAACACTGAAGCTTTCTTT.

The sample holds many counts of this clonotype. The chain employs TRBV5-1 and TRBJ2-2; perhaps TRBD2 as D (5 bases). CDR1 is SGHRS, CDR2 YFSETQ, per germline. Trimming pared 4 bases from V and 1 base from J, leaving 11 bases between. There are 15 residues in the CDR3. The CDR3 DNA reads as TGCGCCAGCAGCGAGGCACGGGGGAACACCGGGGAGCTGTTTTTT. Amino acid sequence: CASSEARGNTGELFF.

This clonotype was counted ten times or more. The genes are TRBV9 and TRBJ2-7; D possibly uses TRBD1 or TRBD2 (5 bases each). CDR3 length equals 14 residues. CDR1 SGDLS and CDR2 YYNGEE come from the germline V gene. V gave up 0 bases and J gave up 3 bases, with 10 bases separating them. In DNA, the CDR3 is TGTGCCAGCAGCGTAGGGGGGTTTCACTACGAGCAGTACTTC. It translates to CASSVGGFHYEQYF.

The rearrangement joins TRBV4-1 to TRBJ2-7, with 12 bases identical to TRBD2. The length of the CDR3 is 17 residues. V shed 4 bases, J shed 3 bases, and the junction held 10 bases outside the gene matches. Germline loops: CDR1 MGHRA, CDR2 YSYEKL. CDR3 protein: CASSLQVGTSGRYEQYF. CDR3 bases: TGCGCCAGCAGCCTGCAGGTTGGGACTAGCGGGCGCTACGAGCAGTACTTC.

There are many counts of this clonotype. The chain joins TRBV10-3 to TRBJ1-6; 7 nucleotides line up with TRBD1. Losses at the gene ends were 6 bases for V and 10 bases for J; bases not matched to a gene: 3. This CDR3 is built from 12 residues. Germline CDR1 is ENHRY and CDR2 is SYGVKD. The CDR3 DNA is TGTGCCATCAGGGGACAGAGCTCACCCCTCCACTTT. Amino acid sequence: CAIRGQSSPLHF.

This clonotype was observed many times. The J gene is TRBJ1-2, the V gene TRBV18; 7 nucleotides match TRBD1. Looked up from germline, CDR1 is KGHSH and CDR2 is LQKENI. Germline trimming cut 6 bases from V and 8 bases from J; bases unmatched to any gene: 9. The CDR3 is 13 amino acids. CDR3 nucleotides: TGTGCCAGCTCGCCGACAGGGTGGGTAGGCTACACCTTC. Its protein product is CASSPTGWVGYTF.

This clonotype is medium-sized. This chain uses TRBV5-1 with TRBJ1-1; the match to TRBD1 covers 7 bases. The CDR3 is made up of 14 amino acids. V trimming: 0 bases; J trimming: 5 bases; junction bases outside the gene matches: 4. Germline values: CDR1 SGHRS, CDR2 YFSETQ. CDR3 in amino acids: CASSLAGGGTEAFF. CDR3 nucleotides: TGCGCCAGCAGCTTGGCAGGGGGAGGGACTGAAGCTTTCTTT.